This TCR beta chain was captured by sequencing in a study of beta chain features in type 1 diabetes. On this clone: What it binds is not known.

Expressed TCRB transcripts were sequenced because the isolated RNA had all been reverse transcribed beforehand. The data were produced by immunoSEQ multiplex PCR, yet TCRdb's version contains in-frame clones alone and is incomplete. The repertoire holds approximately 170,000 clones, with less than 10% as singletons. The study, taken as a whole, reports: In every one of the four CD4+ subsets, TCRB CDR3s were moderately but significantly shorter in Type 1 diabetes patients. Type 1 diabetes patients showed fewer insertions and more deletions at VDJ junctions. It was not settled here whether HLA type affects TCRB rearrangement.

V was pared by 5 bases and J by 6 bases, with 20 bases between. Germline V CDR1 and CDR2: MNHEY, SMNVEV (reference sequence). This CDR3 has 15 amino acids. The J gene is TRBJ2-7, the V gene TRBV27; no firm D call. The source is a man between 18 and 29 years old with type 1 diabetes. What was sequenced was central memory CD4+ T cells from blood. CDR3 nucleotides: TGTGCCAGCAGTCCTCGTCGGCAGGCCCTTCTCGAGCAGTACTTC. This gives the protein CASSPRRQALLEQYF.